This TCR beta chain was captured by sequencing in a study of blood T cells in healthy people across ages. CDR3 length: 15 amino acids. With 0 bases clipped from V and 3 bases from J, the junction kept 4 bases outside the gene matches. Germline loops: CDR1 SNHLY, CDR2 FYNNEI. Using a J-beta primer mix together with a sample-barcoded 5' primer, a second PCR was run for about 6 to 11 cycles. Each cDNA molecule carried a tag from a template-switch adaptor that contained 12 random nucleotides. TCRdb re-derived calls from the 5' RACE reads in MiXCR, one entry per CDR3 protein. The table includes around 1,500,000 distinct CDR3 sequences, about 28% detected once.

The sequenced sample was blood. The chain combines TRBV2 with TRBJ2-7; 8 positions match TRBD1. The source is a woman in her 30s in good health. Here the CDR3 reads CASSEATGVGYEQYF. As DNA, the CDR3 is TGTGCCAGCAGTGAAGCGACAGGGGTAGGCTACGAGCAGTACTTC.